This T cell receptor beta chain is from a study of blood T cell repertoires in COVID-19. Study background: Sites in the United States, Italy and Spain provided acute and convalescent COVID-19 samples. T cells, B-cell-depleted T cells, or PBMCs supplied cDNA or gDNA.

Those enrolled, adults aged 18 to 89 years, came from about 24 US areas. Membership in each cohort depended on participant-reported clinical history. Produced via immunoSEQ multiplex PCR; TCRdb's table is partial and in-frame only. In the table there are over 130,000 clones, 84% of which are singletons. Sequenced sample: PBMCs or T cells enriched from blood (not recorded which). The TCR comes from a middle-aged man in a cohort exposed to, infected with or recovered from COVID-19 (not recorded which).

The CDR3 here is CASSQSTGELFF. The CDR3 coding sequence is TGTGCCAGCAGCCAATCCACCGGGGAGCTGTTTTTT. The V gene is TRBV12-3 or TRBV12-4, the J gene TRBJ2-2, with unresolved D. Trimming removed 6 bases at V and 4 bases at J, with 6 bases between. The CDR3 runs 12 residues.